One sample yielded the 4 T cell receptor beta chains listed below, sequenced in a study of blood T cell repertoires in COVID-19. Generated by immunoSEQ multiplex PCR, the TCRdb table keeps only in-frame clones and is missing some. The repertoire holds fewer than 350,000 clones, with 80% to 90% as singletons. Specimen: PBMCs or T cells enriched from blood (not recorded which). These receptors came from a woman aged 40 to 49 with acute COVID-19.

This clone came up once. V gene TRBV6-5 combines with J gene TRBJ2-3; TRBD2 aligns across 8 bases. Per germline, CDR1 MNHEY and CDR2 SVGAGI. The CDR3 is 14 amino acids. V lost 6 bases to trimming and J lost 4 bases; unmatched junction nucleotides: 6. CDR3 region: CASRLAEEADTQYF. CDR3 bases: TGTGCCAGCAGACTAGCGGAAGAGGCAGATACGCAGTATTTT.

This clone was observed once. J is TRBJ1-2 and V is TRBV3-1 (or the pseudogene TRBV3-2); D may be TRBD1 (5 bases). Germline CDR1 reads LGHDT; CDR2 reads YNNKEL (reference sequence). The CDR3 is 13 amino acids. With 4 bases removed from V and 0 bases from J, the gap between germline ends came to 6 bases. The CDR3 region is CASSLQANYGYTF. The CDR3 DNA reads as TGTGCCAGCAGCCTACAGGCTAACTATGGCTACACCTTC.

The CDR3 DNA reads TGCGCCAGCAGCTTGGGGGACAGACATGAAAAACTGTTTTTT. As protein: CASSLGDRHEKLFF. V and J are TRBV5-1 and TRBJ1-4; 7 nucleotides match TRBD1. The CDR3 extends over 14 amino acids. Trimming removed 0 bases from V and 6 bases from J; junction bases left unmatched: 2. The germline V gene has CDR1 SGHRS and CDR2 YFSETQ.

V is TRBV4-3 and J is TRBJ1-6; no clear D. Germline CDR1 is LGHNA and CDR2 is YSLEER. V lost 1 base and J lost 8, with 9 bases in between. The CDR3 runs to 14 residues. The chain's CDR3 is CASSQALRDSPLHF. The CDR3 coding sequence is TGCGCCAGCAGCCAAGCACTGCGGGATTCACCCCTCCACTTT.